Below, one T cell receptor beta chain is given with its context. This record belongs to a study of T cell responses to AZD1222 COVID-19 vaccine. Investigators merged groups given second doses at roughly 4 or roughly 12 weeks. This CDR3 contains 15 residues. The germline V gene encodes CDR1 KGHSH and CDR2 LQKENI. V gave up 4 bases and J gave up 5 bases; unmatched junction bases: 8. Sequenced by immunoSEQ multiplex PCR; TCRdb stores in-frame clones only, minus some. The profile shows about 94,000 clones, around 85% of them singletons. V usage is TRBV18 and J usage is TRBJ2-7; 10 positions match TRBD1. The TCR was taken from an adult who received the AZD1222 COVID-19 vaccine. The material was peripheral blood, obtained 28 days after the second AZD1222 dose. The DNA for the CDR3 is TGTGCCAGCTCACTCCGACAGGGGGCAGTCGACGAGCAGTACTTC. This translates into CASSLRQGAVDEQYF.